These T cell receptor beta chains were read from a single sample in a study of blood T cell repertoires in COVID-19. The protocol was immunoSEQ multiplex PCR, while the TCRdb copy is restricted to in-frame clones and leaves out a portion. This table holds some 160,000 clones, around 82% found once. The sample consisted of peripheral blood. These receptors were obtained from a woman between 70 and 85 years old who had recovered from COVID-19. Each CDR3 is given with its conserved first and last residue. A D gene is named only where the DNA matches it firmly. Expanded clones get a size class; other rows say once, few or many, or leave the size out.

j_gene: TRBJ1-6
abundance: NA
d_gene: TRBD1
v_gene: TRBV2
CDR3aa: CASSMYRGLSSPLHF
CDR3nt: TGTGCCAGCAGTATGTACAGGGGGCTGAGTTCACCCCTCCACTTT

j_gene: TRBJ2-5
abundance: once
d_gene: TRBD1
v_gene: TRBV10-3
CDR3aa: CATSGQAQGETQYF
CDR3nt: TGTGCCACCTCGGGACAGGCGCAGGGAGAGACCCAGTACTTC

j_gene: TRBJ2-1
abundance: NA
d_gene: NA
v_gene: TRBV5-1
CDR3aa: CASSVASSYNEQFF
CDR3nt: TGCGCCAGCAGCGTGGCTAGCTCCTACAATGAGCAGTTCTTC

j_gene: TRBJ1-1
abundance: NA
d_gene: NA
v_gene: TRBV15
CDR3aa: CATSPRGAAGYTEAFF
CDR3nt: TGTGCCACCAGCCCCCGGGGGGCGGCAGGTTACACTGAAGCTTTCTTT

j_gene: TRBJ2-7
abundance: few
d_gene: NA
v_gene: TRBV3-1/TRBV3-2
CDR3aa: CASSQGGHYEQYF
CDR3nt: TGTGCCAGCAGCCAAGGGGGGCACTACGAGCAGTACTTC

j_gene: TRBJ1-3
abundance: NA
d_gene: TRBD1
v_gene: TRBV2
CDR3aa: CASRDRDGGTIYF
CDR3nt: TGTGCCAGCAGAGACAGGGACGGTGGCACCATATATTTT

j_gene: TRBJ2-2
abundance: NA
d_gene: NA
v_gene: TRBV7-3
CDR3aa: CASSQGLVAGELFF
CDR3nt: TGTGCCAGCAGCCAAGGACTGGTTGCCGGGGAGCTGTTTTTT

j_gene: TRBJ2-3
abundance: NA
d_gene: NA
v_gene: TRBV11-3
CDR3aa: CASSLGASTDTQYF
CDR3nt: TGTGCCAGCAGCTTAGGGGCCAGCACAGATACGCAGTATTTT

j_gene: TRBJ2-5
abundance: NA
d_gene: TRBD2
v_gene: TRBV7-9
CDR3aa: CASSLSGGYQETQYF
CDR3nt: TGTGCCAGCAGCTTAAGCGGGGGGTACCAAGAGACCCAGTACTTC

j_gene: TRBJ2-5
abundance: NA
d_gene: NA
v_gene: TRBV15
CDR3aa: CATSRDRWLGEETQYF
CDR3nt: TGTGCCACCAGCAGAGATAGGTGGCTAGGGGAAGAGACCCAGTACTTC

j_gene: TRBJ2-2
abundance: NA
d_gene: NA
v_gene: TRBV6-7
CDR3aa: CASSYPPGETGELFF
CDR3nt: TGTGCCAGCAGTTACCCCCCCGGGGAAACCGGGGAGCTGTTTTTT

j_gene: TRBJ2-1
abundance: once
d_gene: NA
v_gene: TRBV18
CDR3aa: CASQMYNEQFF
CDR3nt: TGTGCCAGCCAGATGTACAATGAGCAGTTCTTC

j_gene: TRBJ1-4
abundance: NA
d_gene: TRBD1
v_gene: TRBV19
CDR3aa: CASSIRQGARDEKLFF
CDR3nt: TGTGCCAGTAGTATCCGACAGGGGGCGAGAGATGAAAAACTGTTTTTT

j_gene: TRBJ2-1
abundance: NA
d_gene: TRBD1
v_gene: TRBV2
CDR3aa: CASSGGPGGQGYNEQFF
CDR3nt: TGTGCCAGCAGTGGAGGACCTGGGGGACAGGGTTACAATGAGCAGTTCTTC

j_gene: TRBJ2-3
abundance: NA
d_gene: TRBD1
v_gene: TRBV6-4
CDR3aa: CASSEGGAADTQYF
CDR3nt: TGTGCCAGCAGTGAAGGGGGCGCGGCAGATACGCAGTATTTT

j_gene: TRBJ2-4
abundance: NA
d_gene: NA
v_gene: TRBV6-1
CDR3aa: CASSEGRQVGNIQYF
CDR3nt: TGTGCCAGCAGTGAAGGGCGACAGGTGGGAAACATTCAGTACTTC

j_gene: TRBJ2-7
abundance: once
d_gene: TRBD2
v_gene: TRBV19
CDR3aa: CASSPLAGPWEQYF
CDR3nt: TGTGCCAGTAGCCCGCTAGCGGGACCTTGGGAGCAGTACTTC

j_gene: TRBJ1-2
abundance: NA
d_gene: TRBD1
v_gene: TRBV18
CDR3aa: CASSPRTGGNYGYTF
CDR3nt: TGTGCCAGCTCACCGCGGACAGGTGGTAACTATGGCTACACCTTC

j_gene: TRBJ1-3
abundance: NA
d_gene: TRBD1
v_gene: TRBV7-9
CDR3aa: CASRPGQGYGPIYF
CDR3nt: TGTGCCAGCAGACCAGGACAGGGGTATGGTCCCATATATTTT

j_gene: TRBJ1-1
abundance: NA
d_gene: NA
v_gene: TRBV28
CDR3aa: CASSLRAGGAFF
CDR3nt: TGTGCCAGCAGTTTACGGGCAGGCGGGGCTTTCTTT

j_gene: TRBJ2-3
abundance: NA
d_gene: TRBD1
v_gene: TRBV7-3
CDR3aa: CASSLKGTGEGRATDTQYF
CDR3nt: TGTGCCAGCAGCTTAAAGGGGACAGGGGAAGGAAGGGCCACAGATACGCAGTATTTT

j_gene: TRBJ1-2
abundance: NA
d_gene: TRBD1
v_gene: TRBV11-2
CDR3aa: CASSPRRSQGVYTF
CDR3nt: TGTGCCAGCAGCCCCCGTCGGTCCCAGGGGGTCTACACCTTC

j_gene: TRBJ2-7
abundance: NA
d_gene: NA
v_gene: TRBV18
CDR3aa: CASSPTAVYEQYF
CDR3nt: TGTGCCAGCTCCCCCACAGCCGTCTACGAGCAGTACTTC

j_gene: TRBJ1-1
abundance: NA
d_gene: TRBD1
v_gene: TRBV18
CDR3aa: CASSPSYRGTEAFF
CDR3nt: TGTGCCAGCTCACCCTCTTACAGGGGCACTGAAGCTTTCTTT

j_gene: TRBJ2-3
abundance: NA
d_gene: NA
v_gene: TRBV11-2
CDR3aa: CASSSGAGRGITDTQYF
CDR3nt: TGTGCCAGCAGCTCGGGTGCGGGGCGGGGTATCACAGATACGCAGTATTTT

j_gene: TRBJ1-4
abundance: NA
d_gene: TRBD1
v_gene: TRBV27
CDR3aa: CASSPRDRAYEKLFF
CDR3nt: TGTGCCAGCAGTCCTCGGGACAGAGCCTATGAAAAACTGTTTTTT

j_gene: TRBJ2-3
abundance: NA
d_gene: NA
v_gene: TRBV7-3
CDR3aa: CASSLARDTQYF
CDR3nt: TGTGCCAGCAGCCTCGCGCGGGATACGCAGTATTTT

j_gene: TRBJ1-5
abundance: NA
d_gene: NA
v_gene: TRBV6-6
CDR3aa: CASSYQEVQPQHF
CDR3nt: TGTGCCAGCAGTTATCAGGAGGTGCAGCCCCAGCATTTT

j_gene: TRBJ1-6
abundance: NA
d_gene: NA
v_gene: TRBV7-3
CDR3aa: CASSSKGRGMTDSPLHF
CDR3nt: TGTGCCAGCAGCTCCAAGGGTAGGGGTATGACGGATTCACCCCTCCACTTT

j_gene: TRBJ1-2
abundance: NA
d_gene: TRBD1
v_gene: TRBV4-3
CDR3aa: CASSPNPGGANYGYTF
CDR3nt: TGCGCCAGCAGCCCAAACCCAGGGGGAGCTAACTATGGCTACACCTTC

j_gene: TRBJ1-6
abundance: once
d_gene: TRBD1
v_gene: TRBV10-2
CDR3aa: CASRTTGDSPLHF
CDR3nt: TGCGCCAGCAGAACCACAGGGGATTCACCCCTCCACTTT

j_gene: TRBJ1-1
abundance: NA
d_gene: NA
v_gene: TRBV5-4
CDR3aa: CASSLATEVGAFF
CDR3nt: TGTGCCAGCAGCTTGGCCACGGAGGTCGGGGCTTTCTTT

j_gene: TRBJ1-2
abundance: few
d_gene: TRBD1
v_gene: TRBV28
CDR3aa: CASRPRGAPNYGYTF
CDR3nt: TGTGCCAGCAGGCCCAGGGGGGCCCCTAACTATGGCTACACCTTC

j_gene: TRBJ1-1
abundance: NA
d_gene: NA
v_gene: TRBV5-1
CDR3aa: CASSLVGGEAFF
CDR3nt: TGCGCCAGCAGCTTGGTGGGGGGTGAAGCTTTCTTT

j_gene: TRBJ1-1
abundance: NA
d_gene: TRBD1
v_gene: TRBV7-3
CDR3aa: CASSSTGVAGTEAFF
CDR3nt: TGTGCCAGCAGCTCTACAGGGGTTGCGGGCACTGAAGCTTTCTTT

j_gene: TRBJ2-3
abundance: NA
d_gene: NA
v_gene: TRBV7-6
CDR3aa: CASSRRGRSSTDTQYF
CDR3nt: TGTGCCAGCAGCCGGCGGGGGCGCTCTAGCACAGATACGCAGTATTTT

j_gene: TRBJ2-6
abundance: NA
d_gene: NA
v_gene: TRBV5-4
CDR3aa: CASSRRPVVSGANVLTF
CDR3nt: TGTGCCAGCAGCAGGAGACCCGTCGTCTCTGGGGCCAACGTCCTGACTTTC

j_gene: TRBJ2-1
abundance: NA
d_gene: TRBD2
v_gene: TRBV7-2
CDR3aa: CASSLAGVAGGEQFF
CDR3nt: TGTGCCAGCAGCTTAGCCGGGGTAGCGGGCGGTGAGCAGTTCTTC

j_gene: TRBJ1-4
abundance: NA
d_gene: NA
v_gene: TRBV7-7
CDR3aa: CASSLSPRGNEKLFF
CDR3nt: TGTGCTAGCAGCTTATCGCCACGGGGGAATGAAAAACTGTTTTTT

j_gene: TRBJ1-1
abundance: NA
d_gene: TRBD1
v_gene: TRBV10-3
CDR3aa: CANRQGTNTEAFF
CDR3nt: TGTGCCAACAGACAGGGCACGAACACTGAAGCTTTCTTT

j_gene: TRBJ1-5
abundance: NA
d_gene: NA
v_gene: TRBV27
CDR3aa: CASSLSGFGRRNQPQHF
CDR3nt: TGTGCCAGCAGTTTATCGGGCTTCGGGAGGAGAAATCAGCCCCAGCATTTT

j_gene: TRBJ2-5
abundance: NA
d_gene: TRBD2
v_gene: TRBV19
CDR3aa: CASSRLAAETQYF
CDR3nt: TGTGCCAGTAGTCGACTAGCGGCCGAGACCCAGTACTTC

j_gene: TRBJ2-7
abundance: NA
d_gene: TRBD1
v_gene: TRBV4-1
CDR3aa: CASSQVNRGYEQYF
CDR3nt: TGCGCCAGCAGCCAAGTCAACAGGGGATACGAGCAGTACTTC

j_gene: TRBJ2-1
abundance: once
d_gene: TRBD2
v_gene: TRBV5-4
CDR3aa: CASSLGVAGGPNEQFF
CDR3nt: TGTGCCAGCAGCTTGGGTGTAGCGGGAGGGCCTAATGAGCAGTTCTTC

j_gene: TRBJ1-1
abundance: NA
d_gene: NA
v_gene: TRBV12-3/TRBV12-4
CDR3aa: CASSLRGTEAFF
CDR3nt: TGTGCCAGCAGTTTACGGGGGACTGAAGCTTTCTTT